This is a list of T cell receptor beta chains from one sample in a study of cytomegalovirus exposure and HLA in healthy donors. The repertoire was sequenced with immunoSEQ multiplex PCR; TCRdb's copy has only in-frame clones and lacks some. The sample records tens of thousands of clones, around four fifths being singletons. The sequenced sample consisted of PBMCs. The source of these receptors is a male donor in good health and CMV-seronegative. CDR3s include the opening cysteine and the closing phenylalanine or tryptophan. The order of the fields is V gene, J gene, CDR3 protein.

TRBV5-1	TRBJ1-2	CASSLEGQGNYGYTF
TRBV19	TRBJ2-1	CASSIRTSSSRYNEQFF
TRBV7-8	TRBJ1-5	CASSLGWAGENQPQHF
TRBV7-2	TRBJ1-1	CASSLFGDTEAFF
TRBV7-6	TRBJ2-4	CASSWLTGRVGNIQYF
TRBV11-2	NA	CASSSLDRVPSEQYF
TRBV9	TRBJ2-5	CASSVGTSGRDQETQYF
TRBV2	TRBJ2-1	CASNGAGRYNEQFF
TRBV18	TRBJ1-5	CASSGTGPERPQHF
TRBV27	TRBJ2-7	CASSLFSPTGSSYEQYF
TRBV28	TRBJ1-3	CASTTSGAGGNTIYF